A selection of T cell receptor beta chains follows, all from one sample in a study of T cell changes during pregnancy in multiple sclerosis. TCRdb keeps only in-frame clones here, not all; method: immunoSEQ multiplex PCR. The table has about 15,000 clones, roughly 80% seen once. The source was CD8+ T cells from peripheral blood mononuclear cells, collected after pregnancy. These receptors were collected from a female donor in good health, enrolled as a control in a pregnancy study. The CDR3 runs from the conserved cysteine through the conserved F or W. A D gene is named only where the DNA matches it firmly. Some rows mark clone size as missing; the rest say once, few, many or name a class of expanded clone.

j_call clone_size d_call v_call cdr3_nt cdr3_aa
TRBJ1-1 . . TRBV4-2 TGTGCCAGCAGCCCCGGACTAAACACTGAAGCTTTCTTT CASSPGLNTEAFF
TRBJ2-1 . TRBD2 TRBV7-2 TGTGCCAGCAGCACCAAGTCGCGGCCGGGGGGGCGAGGGGACAATGAGCAGTTCTTC CASSTKSRPGGRGDNEQFF
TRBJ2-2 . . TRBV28 TGTGCCAGCAGTTTGCTTGGACTCAACACCGGGGAGCTGTTTTTT CASSLLGLNTGELFF
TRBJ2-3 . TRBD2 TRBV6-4 TGTGCCAGCAGCCTGACTAGCACTCCCACAGATACGCAGTATTTT CASSLTSTPTDTQYF
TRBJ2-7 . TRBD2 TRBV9 TGTGCCAGCAGCGTTGGGACTAGCGGGAGCTACGAGCAGTACTTC CASSVGTSGSYEQYF
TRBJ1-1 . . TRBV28 TGTGCCAGCAGTTTTCCGATCCGGGGGGTCAGCACTGAAGCTTTCTTT CASSFPIRGVSTEAFF
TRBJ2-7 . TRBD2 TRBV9 TGTGCCAGCAGCCCTCGACTAGCGGGGAACGTCTACGAGCAGTACTTC CASSPRLAGNVYEQYF
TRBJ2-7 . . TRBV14 TGTGCCAGCAGCCAAGTTGGGCCGACCTACGAGCAGTACTTC CASSQVGPTYEQYF
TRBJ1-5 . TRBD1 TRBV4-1 TGCGCCAGCAGCCAGGCACGGGACAGGACATATCAGCCCCAGCATTTT CASSQARDRTYQPQHF
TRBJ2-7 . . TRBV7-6 TGTGCCAGCAGCCCCTCCCCTTCTTCGGACGAGCAGTACTTC CASSPSPSSDEQYF
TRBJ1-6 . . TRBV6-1 TGTGCCAGCAGTGAATCTTATAATTCACCCCTCCACTTT CASSESYNSPLHF
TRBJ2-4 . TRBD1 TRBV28 TGTGCCAGCATAGCGGACAGGGGCAAAAACATTCAGTACTTC CASIADRGKNIQYF
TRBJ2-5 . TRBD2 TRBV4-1 TGCGCCAGCAGCCAAGAAGATAGGACTAGTAGACAGACCCAGTACTTC CASSQEDRTSRQTQYF
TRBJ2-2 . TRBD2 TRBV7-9 TGTGCCAGCAGCCACCGTGCGGGGGACACCGGGGAGCTGTTTTTT CASSHRAGDTGELFF
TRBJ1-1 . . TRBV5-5 TGTGCCAGCAGAATTGGACAAATGAACACTGAAGCTTTCTTT CASRIGQMNTEAFF
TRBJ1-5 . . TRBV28 TGTGCCAGCAGTTCCTACGGTAGCAATCAGCCCCAGCATTTT CASSSYGSNQPQHF
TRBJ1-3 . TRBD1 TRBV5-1 TGCGCCAGCAGCCCGGGACAGGGGGCGGACACCATATATTTT CASSPGQGADTIYF
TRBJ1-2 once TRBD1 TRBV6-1 TGTGCCAGCAGTGAAGTAGGGGGACAGGGTCACGGCTACACCTTC CASSEVGGQGHGYTF
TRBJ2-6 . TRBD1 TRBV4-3 TGCGCCAGCAGCCAAGAACCAGGGGGCACTGGGGCCAACGTCCTGACTTTC CASSQEPGGTGANVLTF
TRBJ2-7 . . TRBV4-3 TGCGCCAGCAGCCAAGAGGAAGCCAGTAGCCCCTACGAGCAGTACTTC CASSQEEASSPYEQYF
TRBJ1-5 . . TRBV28 TGTGCCAGCTCCTCTATACAGGGCGGTCAGCCCCAGCATTTT CASSSIQGGQPQHF
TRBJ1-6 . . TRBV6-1 TGTGCCAGCAGCGCCCGGGAGGTGGAACCCCTCCACTTT CASSAREVEPLHF
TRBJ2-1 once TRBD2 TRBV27 TGTGCCAGCAGTTTATCTAGCGGGAGGGCCCGTGAGCAGTTCTTC CASSLSSGRAREQFF
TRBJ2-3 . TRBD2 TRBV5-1 TGCGCCAGCAGCTTAGGGACTAGCCGCGGTGCAGATACGCAGTATTTT CASSLGTSRGADTQYF
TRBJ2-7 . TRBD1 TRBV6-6 TGTGCCAGCAAACGACAGGGGGGACAAGGAGACGAGCAGTACTTC CASKRQGGQGDEQYF
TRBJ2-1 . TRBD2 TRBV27 TGTGCCAGCAGTTTCGGAGCGGGAGGGCCCCACAATGAGCAGTTCTTC CASSFGAGGPHNEQFF
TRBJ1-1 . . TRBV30 TGTGCCTGGAGACAGAACACTGAAGCTTTCTTT CAWRQNTEAFF
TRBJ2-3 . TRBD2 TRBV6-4 TGTGCCAGCAGTGTTTCTAGCGGGGGCTCAGATACGCAGTATTTT CASSVSSGGSDTQYF
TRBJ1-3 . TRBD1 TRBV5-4 TGTGCCAGCAGCTTTGGTACAGGGGCTGGAAACACCATATATTTT CASSFGTGAGNTIYF
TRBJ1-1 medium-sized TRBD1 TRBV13 TGTGCCAGCAGCCTAGAAGGGACAGGGGACACTGAAGCTTTCTTT CASSLEGTGDTEAFF